Listed below are T cell receptor beta chains from one sample, sequenced in a study of shared clonotypes between healthy human individuals. Sequencing was performed with immunoSEQ multiplex PCR; in TCRdb, only in-frame clones are kept and a portion is missing. The sample gives more than 1 million clones, 78% of which show up once; 0.5% to 0.6% is in the top ten. Sequenced input: memory CD4+ T cells from PBMCs. The receptors come from a man in his late teens or twenties in good health. Some clones in this sample may be carry-over from other donors' samples. The conserved cysteine and the conserved F or W are not part of the CDR3 here. A D gene is named only where the DNA matches it firmly.

v_call,j_call,d_call,cdr3_aa
TRBV11-2,TRBJ2-7,.,ASSLRSGAWAATYEQY
TRBV2,TRBJ2-2,.,ASSVWEHGELF
TRBV7-8,TRBJ2-2,.,ASSFWGSGLKNTGELF
TRBV2,TRBJ2-2,.,ASSEPRPGNTGELF
TRBV28,TRBJ2-1,TRBD2,ASSQTRTGGGGNEQF
TRBV11-2,TRBJ2-7,.,ASSPAGPVGGQY
TRBV28,TRBJ1-1,.,ASPSSSVKNTEAF
TRBV5-4,TRBJ2-2,.,ATSGTGTGELF
TRBV19,TRBJ2-2,.,ASNVGPGELF
TRBV30,TRBJ1-3,.,AWSVSLSGNTIY
TRBV19,TRBJ1-2,.,ASSETGPYGYT
TRBV5-1,TRBJ2-7,.,ASSLVVGYSYEQY
TRBV6-5,TRBJ2-3,TRBD2,ASSQTSGSGDTQY
TRBV4-1,TRBJ2-7,.,ASSQVGTSSYEQY
TRBV7-9,TRBJ2-3,TRBD2,ASSPFGLAASTDTQY